This is a list of T cell receptor beta chains from one sample in a study of molecular identifiers for immune sequencing clone quantification. TCRdb recomputed calls from the PCR reads with MiXCR, one row per CDR3 protein. The sample shows about half a million distinct CDR3 sequences, about 26% of them seen only once. The specimen was naive CD8+ T cells from blood, with Jurkat cell RNA spiked in. These receptors were taken from a human donor in good health. Some libraries in this study had Jurkat cell RNA spiked in. Each CDR3 is given with its conserved first and last residue. Fields, in order: V gene, J gene, D gene, clone size, CDR3 DNA, CDR3 protein. The D gene is left open where the match is weak. Some rows mark clone size as missing; the rest say once, few, many or name a class of expanded clone.

TRBV6-2/TRBV6-3	TRBJ2-5	-	few	TGTGCCAGCAGTTACAAAGTGGGGGAGGAGACCCAGTACTTC	CASSYKVGEETQYF
TRBV20-1	TRBJ2-7	-	-	TGCAGTGCTAGGGTAACCGCGACAGTTCACTACGAGCAGTACTTC	CSARVTATVHYEQYF
TRBV7-2	TRBJ1-5	TRBD1	-	TGTGCCAGCAGCTTTCAGGGGACAGAATATAGCAATCAGCCCCAGCATTTT	CASSFQGTEYSNQPQHF
TRBV9	TRBJ2-5	TRBD1	-	TGTGCCAGCAGCCCCTGGACAGGGGACGGGGAGACCCAGTACTTC	CASSPWTGDGETQYF
TRBV6-2/TRBV6-3	TRBJ1-5	-	-	TGTGCCAGCAGTCAAGGACAGCTTAGCAATCAGCCCCAGCATTTT	CASSQGQLSNQPQHF
TRBV4-3	TRBJ2-7	-	-	TGCGCCAGCAGCCAAGATAAGCGGACACTCTACGAGCAGTACTTC	CASSQDKRTLYEQYF
TRBV6-2/TRBV6-3	TRBJ2-6	-	many	TGTGCCAGCAGTTACGTTTGGGGCTCTGGGGCCAACGTCCTGACTTTC	CASSYVWGSGANVLTF
TRBV5-6	TRBJ1-5	-	-	TGTGCCAGCAGCCTTACTTACAATCAGCCCCAGCATTTT	CASSLTYNQPQHF
TRBV7-9	TRBJ1-2	-	-	TGTGCCAGCAGGGCGGACCGCTCCTATGGCTACACCTTC	CASRADRSYGYTF
TRBV9	TRBJ2-3	-	many	TGTGCCAGCAGCTGGAGGGACAGTGACACAGATACGCAGTATTTT	CASSWRDSDTDTQYF
TRBV11-2	TRBJ2-5	TRBD2	few	TGTGCCAGCAGCTCTAGCGGGGGGGACCAAGAGACCCAGTACTTC	CASSSSGGDQETQYF
TRBV19	TRBJ2-3	TRBD2	few	TGTGCCAGTAGTATAGATCTGGGACTAGCGGGGACTAGCACAGATACGCAGTATTTT	CASSIDLGLAGTSTDTQYF
TRBV6-5	TRBJ1-6	-	-	TGTGCCAGCAGTTACCAATGGACAGTCGATTCACCCCTCCACTTT	CASSYQWTVDSPLHF